The entry below describes one TCR beta chain. What antigen it recognizes has not been identified. No base quality values were provided; no much bigger clone lies one nucleotide off. CDR1 SEHNR and CDR2 FQNEAQ are derived from the germline V gene (reference sequence). V is reduced by 5 bases and J by 4 bases, leaving a spacing of 6 bases between them. The CDR3 holds 12 amino acids from the cysteine to the phenylalanine. Just CDR3 DNA is preserved here, 36 bases in frame from base 1. This sample was taken from a study of T cell changes during pregnancy in multiple sclerosis (dated by TCRdb to the late 2010s). About the study as a whole: Changes in the T cell repertoire over the course of pregnancy were examined in this study in women with multiple sclerosis.

The library was obtained by the immunoSEQ multiplex PCR assay. Held by TCRdb, this immuneACCESS table contains in-frame sequences only and omits some clones. Under half of the omission traces to an unresolved V gene where checked; the cause of the rest is unknown. The sample data list 39,000 or so clones, and 80% to 95% of these were observed just once. About an eighth of the sample is taken by the ten largest. The chain is encoded by TRBV7-9 joined to TRBJ1-3; the D gene cannot be resolved reliably. This TCR came from a female donor with multiple sclerosis, enrolled in a pregnancy study. The source was CD8+ T cells from peripheral blood mononuclear cells, collected after pregnancy. In nucleotides, the sequence is TGTGCCAGCAGCCCGAGCGGAAACACCATATATTTT. Its protein reads: CASSPSGNTIYF.